One sample yielded the 17 T cell receptor beta chains listed below, sequenced in a study of T cells after yellow fever vaccination. TCRdb itself ran the 5' RACE reads through MiXCR, one entry per CDR3 protein. The data hold 120,000 or so distinct CDR3 sequences, with roughly 6.8% observed a single time. Sequences were derived from CD4+ T cells sorted from PBMCs, sampled about 41 days after the first yellow fever vaccination. These receptors all come from a man aged 18 to 35 who received the YFV17D yellow fever vaccine.

This clonotype occurred many times. The chain uses TRBV5-1 and TRBJ1-2; no reliable D call. Germline loops: CDR1 SGHRS, CDR2 YFSETQ. The CDR3 totals 14 residues. Between the trimmed V and J ends, which lost 0 bases and 4 bases, there was a span of 10 bases. The CDR3 DNA follows: TGCGCCAGCAGCTTGGTGCCCCAGTTCTATGGCTACACCTTC. Translating it yields CASSLVPQFYGYTF.

This clonotype was seen repeatedly, ten times or more. The gene calls are TRBV7-2 and TRBJ2-2; 7 bases are shared with TRBD2. V was pared by 4 bases and J by 6 bases, with 11 bases of the junction left unmatched. The CDR3 length is 16 residues. Germline loops: CDR1 SGHTA, CDR2 FQGNSA. CDR3 region: CASSYVWGRGSGELFF. Here the CDR3 DNA reads TGTGCCAGCAGCTACGTGTGGGGGAGGGGATCCGGGGAGCTGTTTTTT.

On this clonotype: A much larger clone lies a single base off, so this may be a read error. CDR3 nucleotides: TGCGCCAGCAGCCAAGTGACAGGGTGTTACGAGCAGTTCTTC. As protein: CASSQVTGCYEQFF. This sequence joins TRBV4-3 and TRBJ2-1, with TRBD1 matching over 7 bases. J was trimmed by 10 bases and V by 1 base; bases with no gene match: 7. Germline lookup yields CDR1 LGHNA and CDR2 YSLEER. CDR3 size: 14 residues.

The CDR3: CASSLMLQSDTQYF. The CDR3 DNA reads TGTGCCAGCAGCTTAATGCTCCAGTCCGATACGCAGTATTTT. This chain links TRBV7-3 with TRBJ2-3, with D unclear. V was cut by 1 base and J by 6 bases, with 11 bases left in between. Germline loops: CDR1 SGHTA, CDR2 FQGTGA. The length of the CDR3 is 14 residues.

This clonotype appeared many times. The chain recombines TRBV12-3 or TRBV12-4 with TRBJ2-1; the match to TRBD2 covers 7 bases. The CDR3 runs 13 residues. Trimming removed 11 bases from V and 12 bases from J; junction bases left unmatched: 16. CDR3 sequence: CAPTVGLGGWQFF. Here the CDR3 DNA reads TGTGCCCCAACCGTAGGACTAGGCGGTTGGCAGTTCTTC.

The table lists this clonotype with a few counts. The V call is TRBV28, the J call TRBJ2-7, with no clear D. Germline V lookup: CDR1 MDHEN, CDR2 SYDVKM. This CDR3 comprises 15 residues. Trimming pared 1 base from V and 0 bases from J, leaving 10 bases between. CDR3 in DNA: TGTGCCAGCAGTTTATCACACCTCAACTCCTACGAGCAGTACGTC. Encoded protein: CASSLSHLNSYEQYV.

This clonotype was detected many times. The chain combines TRBV20-1 with TRBJ1-4, with D possibly matching TRBD1 (6 bases). This CDR3 is 14 amino acids long. The germline gives CDR1 DFQATT, CDR2 SNEGSKA (reference sequence). Trimming removed 1 base from V and 5 bases from J, with 11 bases in between. CDR3 DNA: TGCAGTGCTAGAGTCGGTACAGGGAATGAAAAACTGTTTTTT. Translation gives CSARVGTGNEKLFF.

This clonotype was picked up many times. The V call is TRBV20-1, the J call TRBJ1-3, with D tentatively TRBD1 (6 bases). The CDR3 has 12 amino acids. V was pared by 2 bases and J by 4 bases, with 6 bases between. Germline V gene lookup returns CDR1 DFQATT and CDR2 SNEGSKA (reference sequence). The CDR3 region has the DNA TGCAGTGCTAGACAGGGGGGAAACACCATATATTTT. It specifies CSARQGGNTIYF.

The rearrangement links TRBV10-2 to TRBJ2-2; weak D call: TRBD2 (5 bases). Trimming left V 4 bases short and J 6 bases short, with 6 bases between. This CDR3 is built from 12 residues. Germline CDR1 reads WSHSY; CDR2 reads SAAADI. CDR3 nucleotide sequence: TGCGCCAGCAGTGTGCGGGCCGGGGAGCTGTTTTTT. As protein: CASSVRAGELFF.

Comment on this clonotype: A clone one base away is much larger, so this may be a read error. V and J are TRBV7-6 and TRBJ1-3; D is perhaps TRBD1 (5 bases). The CDR3 spans 16 residues. CDR1 is SGHVS, CDR2 FNYEAQ, per germline. The chain's CDR3 is CASSPVGGSSANTIYF. CDR3 sequence (DNA): TGTGCCAGCAGCCCGGTTGGGGGGAGCTCTGCAAACACCATATATTTT. Looking up the rest from reference TRBV7-6 and TRBJ1-3 gives the full variable domain: GAGVSQSPRYKVTKRGQDVALRCDPISGHVSLYWYRQALGQGPEFLTYFNYEAQQDKSGLPNDRFSAERPEGSISTLTIQRTEQRDSAMYRCASSPVGGSSANTIYFGEGSWLTVV.

This clonotype was picked up many times. The V and J genes are TRBV10-3 and TRBJ2-3; D unresolved. Between the trimmed V and J ends, which lost 8 bases and 3 bases, there was a span of 12 bases. The length of the CDR3 is 13 residues. Germline V lookup: CDR1 ENHRY, CDR2 SYGVKD. The CDR3 spells CAIQRTLTDTQYF. Written as DNA, the CDR3 is TGTGCCATCCAGAGGACCCTTACAGATACGCAGTATTTT.

This clonotype has a count of ten or more. The V and J genes are TRBV9 and TRBJ1-1, with D hard to call. The germline CDR1 and CDR2 sequences are SGDLS and YYNGEE. V was pared by 0 bases and J by 0 bases, with 12 bases between. CDR3 size: 16 residues. The DNA for the CDR3 is TGTGCCAGCAGCGTAGGCTTGGCGTGGATGAACACTGAAGCTTTCTTT. The encoded protein is CASSVGLAWMNTEAFF. Variable domain in full (rest from reference TRBV9 and TRBJ1-1): DSGVTQTPKHLITATGQRVTLRCSPRSGDLSVYWYQQSLDQGLQFLIQYYNGEERAKGNILERFSAQQFPDLHSELNLSSLELGDSALYFCASSVGLAWMNTEAFFGQGTRLTVV.

This clonotype was seen repeatedly, ten times or more. The V gene is TRBV5-6, the J gene TRBJ2-5, with D tentatively TRBD1 (5 bases). Germline V gives CDR1 SGHDT, CDR2 YYEEEE. Trimming cost V 0 bases and J 7 bases, with 16 bases left between them. The CDR3 totals 15 residues. CDR3 sequence: CASSLEALRGGTQYF. Here the CDR3 DNA reads TGTGCCAGCAGCTTGGAGGCCCTTAGGGGCGGGACCCAGTACTTC.

This chain connects TRBV11-2 to TRBJ2-7, with D tentatively TRBD1 (5 bases). With 2 bases removed from V and 2 bases from J, the gap between germline ends came to 10 bases. This CDR3 has 14 residues. Germline CDR1 is SGHAT and CDR2 is FQNNGV. The DNA of the CDR3 is TGTGCCAGCAGCTTATGGCAACAGGCCTACGAGCAGTACTTC. Its translation is CASSLWQQAYEQYF.

This clonotype came up many times. The V gene is TRBV5-1, the J gene TRBJ1-2; a weak D match, TRBD1 (5 bases). This CDR3 is 12 amino acids long. CDR1 and CDR2 from the germline V gene are SGHRS and YFSETQ. Trimming left V 9 bases short and J 3 bases short, with 12 bases between. The CDR3 DNA is TGCGCCACTAGGGACGTCGACTATGGCTACACCTTC. Protein: CATRDVDYGYTF. The whole variable domain, remainder taken from reference TRBV5-1 and TRBJ1-2, is KAGVTQTPRYLIKTRGQQVTLSCSPISGHRSVSWYQQTPGQGLQFLFEYFSETQRNKGNFPGRFSGRQFSNSRSEMNVSTLELGDSALYLCATRDVDYGYTFGSGTRLTVV.

This clonotype has a count of ten or more. The CDR3 DNA follows: TGTGCCAGCAGCGTAGGCAGGGGGCTTAGTGAAGCTTTCTTT. Translated: CASSVGRGLSEAFF. V and J are TRBV9 and TRBJ1-1; 8 bases are shared with TRBD1. The J segment lost 7 bases and the V segment lost 0 bases, leaving 5 bases of the junction unmatched. CDR3 length: 14 amino acids. The germline gives CDR1 SGDLS, CDR2 YYNGEE.

Many counts were recorded for this clonotype. V is TRBV20-1 and J is TRBJ2-7; TRBD2 might be the D (7 bases). Germline loops: CDR1 DFQATT, CDR2 SNEGSKA (reference sequence). There are 12 residues in the CDR3. Trimming removed 3 bases from V and 5 bases from J, with 11 bases in between. The CDR3 DNA follows: TGCAGTGCTAGGGGGGGGGCAGACGAGCAGTACTTC. This codes for CSARGGADEQYF.